This section outlines one TCR beta chain sequence together with its context. The antigen it recognizes is unknown. No much larger clone is present one base from it, and per-base qualities are unavailable. Trimming costs V 3 bases and J 0 bases, and their ends lie 6 bases apart. CDR1 MNHEY and CDR2 SMNVEV are derived from the germline V gene (reference sequence). Including the terminal cysteine and phenylalanine, the CDR3 comprises 14 residues. Just the 42-base CDR3 DNA is kept, in frame starting at base 1. TCRbeta CDR3 regions were immunosequenced from genomic DNA with the immunoSEQ Assay. Before high-throughput sequencing, the genomic DNA was amplified using bias-controlled multiplex PCR. On the study's bioinformatics: To quantify the absolute abundance of each unique TCRbeta CDR3 region, the sequences were collapsed and filtered. Clonality was defined as 1 minus Pielou's evenness and was calculated using productive rearrangements only. A previously published method was used to identify clones whose frequencies were significantly greater in on-treatment samples than in baseline samples. TCRdb retrieved this table from immuneACCESS and kept in-frame rearrangements only. Not all clones are present; in checked studies, unresolved V genes account for under half, and no reason is known for the remainder. V, J and clone size are taken as reported in that table, and D and trimming were inferred from the DNA itself. The sample contains over 20,000 clones, roughly 75% of them found a single time. Together, the top ten hold around 19% of the sample.

This specimen comes from a study of sequential checkpoint blockade in melanoma (dated by TCRdb to between 2017 and 2020). Regarding the complete study: Patients were randomized 1:1 to first-line nivolumab followed by ipilimumab (arm A) or ipilimumab followed by nivolumab (arm B). Maintenance nivolumab was given following each of the two trial sequences. Beyond this particular receptor, the publication reports: Larger, independent patient cohorts are needed to validate the response-prediction model that combines TCR metrics and mutation burden.

The treatment or condition label on this specimen signifies: randomized to nivolumab then ipilimumab (arm A) or the reverse (arm B). Prior DNA-damaging chemotherapy had not been received by any trial patient. Thawed PBMCs were sorted on a FACS Aria II flow cytometer to isolate live CD3+CD8+ cells negative for CD19 and CD56. Samples were obtained from patients with melanoma enrolled in CheckMate 064, a randomized, open-label phase II trial of sequential checkpoint blockade. Peripheral blood mononuclear cells were collected by leukapheresis, purified using Ficoll-Paque, and frozen in human serum containing roughly 9.1% DMSO. Immediately after sorting, the purity of the sorted blood CD3+CD8+ cells was confirmed to be >98%, and DNA was then extracted.

Sequencing used CD8+ T cells sorted from blood (inferred from file names), obtained from a patient given nivolumab and ipilimumab in sequence. The chain couples TRBV27 to TRBJ1-3, with the D gene call left open. The TCR was taken from a human donor with melanoma. In nucleotides, the sequence is TGTGCCAGCAGTTTTGAGCCCTCTGGAAACACCATATATTTT. Its protein product is CASSFEPSGNTIYF.